This T cell receptor beta chain was obtained from a study of cytomegalovirus exposure and HLA in healthy donors. The germline V gene encodes CDR1 SGHNT and CDR2 YYREEE (reference sequence). Trimming pared 3 bases from V and 3 bases from J, leaving 12 bases between. The CDR3 has 14 amino acids. Both 60 Vbeta primers and 13 Jbeta primers went into the PCR. Measured with immunoSEQ multiplex PCR; TCRdb has only the in-frame clones, and not every one. The sample holds over 150,000 clones, 75% to 90% seen once. The chain has TRBV5-4 and TRBJ1-2; D may be TRBD1 (5 bases). The sequencing sample was made of PBMCs. This clonotype was sampled from a boy under 10 years old in good health and CMV-seronegative. In nucleotides, the CDR3 is TGTGCCAGCAGCTCCTCCGGGGGGGACTATGGCTACACCTTC. Translation gives CASSSSGGDYGYTF.